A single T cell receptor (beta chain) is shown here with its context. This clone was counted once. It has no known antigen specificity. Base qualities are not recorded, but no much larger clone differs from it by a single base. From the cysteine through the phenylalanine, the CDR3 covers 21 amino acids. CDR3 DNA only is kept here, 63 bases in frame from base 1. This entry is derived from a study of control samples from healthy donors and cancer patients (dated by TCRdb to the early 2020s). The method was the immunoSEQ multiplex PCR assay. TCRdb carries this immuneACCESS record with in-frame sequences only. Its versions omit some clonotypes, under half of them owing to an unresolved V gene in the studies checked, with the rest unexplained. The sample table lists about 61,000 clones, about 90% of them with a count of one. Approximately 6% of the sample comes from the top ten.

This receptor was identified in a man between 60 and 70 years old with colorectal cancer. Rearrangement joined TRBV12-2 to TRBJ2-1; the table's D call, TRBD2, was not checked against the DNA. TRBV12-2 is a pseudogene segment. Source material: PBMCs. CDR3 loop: CASRPRVVTSGFRSSYNEQFF. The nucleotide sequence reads TGTGCAAGTCGCCCCAGAGTGGTGACTAGCGGGTTCAGGAGCTCCTACAATGAGCAGTTCTTC.